One TCR beta chain is described in this entry. Its antigen is not known. The data originate from a study of cytomegalovirus exposure and HLA in healthy donors. Overall study: Later analysis reported that the approximately 110 validation repertoires shared the platform of the 500 to 850 first-cohort repertoires.

Separate from the approximately 670-subject first cohort was the roughly 120-subject validation cohort, to which the donors belonged. Study results and caveats: Rarity held for most TCR sequences, but there were some public TCRs that occurred in many donors. Cytomegalovirus status was reportedly diagnosed by the classifier with high specificity and sensitivity.

The table came from immunoSEQ multiplex PCR; TCRdb's copy has only in-frame clones and leaves some out. The repertoire includes approximately 71,000 clones, approximately 94% of them detected once, and more than 0.9% sits in the top ten. The sequenced sample was PBMCs. The sequence derives from a woman under 30 in good health and CMV-seronegative.

The CDR3 DNA reads TGTGCCAGCAGCGCCGGGGGTAGCGGGAGGAGGACCGGGGAGCTGTTTTTT. Translating it yields CASSAGGSGRRTGELFF. The V call is TRBV5-4, the J call TRBJ2-2; 10 positions agree with TRBD2. CDR3 length equals 17 residues. V was clipped by 4 bases and J by 5 bases; unmatched bases: 11. The germline V gene encodes CDR1 SGHNT and CDR2 YYREEE (reference sequence).